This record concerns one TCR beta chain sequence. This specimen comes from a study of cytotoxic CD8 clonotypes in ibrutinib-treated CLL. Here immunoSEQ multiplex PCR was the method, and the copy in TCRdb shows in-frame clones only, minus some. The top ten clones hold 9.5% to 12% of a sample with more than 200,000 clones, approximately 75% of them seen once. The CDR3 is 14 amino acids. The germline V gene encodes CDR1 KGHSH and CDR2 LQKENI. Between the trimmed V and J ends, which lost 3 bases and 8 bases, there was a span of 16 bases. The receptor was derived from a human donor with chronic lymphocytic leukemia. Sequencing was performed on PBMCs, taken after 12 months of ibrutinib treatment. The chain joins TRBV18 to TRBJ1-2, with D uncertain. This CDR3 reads CASSPPLGPQGYTF. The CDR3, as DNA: TGTGCCAGCTCACCCCCTTTGGGCCCTCAAGGCTACACCTTC.